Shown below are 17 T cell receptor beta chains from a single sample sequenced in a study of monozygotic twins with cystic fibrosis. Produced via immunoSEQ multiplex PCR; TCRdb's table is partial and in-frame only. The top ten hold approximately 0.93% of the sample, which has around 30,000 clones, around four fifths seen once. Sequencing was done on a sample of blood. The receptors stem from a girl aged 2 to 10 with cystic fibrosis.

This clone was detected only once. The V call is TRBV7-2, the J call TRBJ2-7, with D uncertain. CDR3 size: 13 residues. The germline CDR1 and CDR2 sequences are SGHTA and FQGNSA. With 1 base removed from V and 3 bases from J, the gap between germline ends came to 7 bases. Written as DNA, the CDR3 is TGTGCCAGCAGCTTAGGACCAGGCTACGAGCAGTACTTC. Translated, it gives CASSLGPGYEQYF.

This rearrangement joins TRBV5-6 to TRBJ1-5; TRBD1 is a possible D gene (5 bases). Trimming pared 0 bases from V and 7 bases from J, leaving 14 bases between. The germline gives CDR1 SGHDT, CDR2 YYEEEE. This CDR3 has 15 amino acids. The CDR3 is CASSLVGATSQPQHF. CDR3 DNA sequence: TGTGCCAGCAGCTTGGTAGGGGCCACGTCCCAGCCCCAGCATTTT.

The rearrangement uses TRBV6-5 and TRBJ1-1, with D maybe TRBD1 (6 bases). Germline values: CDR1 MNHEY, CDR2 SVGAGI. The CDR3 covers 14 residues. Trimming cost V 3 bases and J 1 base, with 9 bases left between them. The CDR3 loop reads CASSYRGGNTEAFF. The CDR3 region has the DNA TGTGCCAGCAGTTATAGGGGGGGGAACACTGAAGCTTTCTTT.

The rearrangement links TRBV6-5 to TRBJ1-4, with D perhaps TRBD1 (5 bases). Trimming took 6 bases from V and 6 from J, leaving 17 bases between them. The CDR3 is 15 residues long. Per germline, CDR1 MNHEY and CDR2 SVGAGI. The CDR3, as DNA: TGTGCCAGCAGGATCACTTGGCAGGGATATGAAAAACTGTTTTTT. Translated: CASRITWQGYEKLFF.

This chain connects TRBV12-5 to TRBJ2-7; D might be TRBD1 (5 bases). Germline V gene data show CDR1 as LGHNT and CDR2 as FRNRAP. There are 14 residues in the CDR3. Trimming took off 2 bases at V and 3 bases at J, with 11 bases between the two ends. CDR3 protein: CASGLPGPLYEQYF. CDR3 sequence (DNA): TGTGCTAGTGGTTTGCCAGGGCCCCTCTACGAGCAGTACTTC.

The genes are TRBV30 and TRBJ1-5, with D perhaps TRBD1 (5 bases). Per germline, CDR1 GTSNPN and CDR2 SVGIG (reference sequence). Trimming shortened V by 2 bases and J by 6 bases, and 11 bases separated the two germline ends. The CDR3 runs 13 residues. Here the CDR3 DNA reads TGTGCCTGGAGTTTTGTTGGGGGTCAGCCCCAGCATTTT. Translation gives CAWSFVGGQPQHF.

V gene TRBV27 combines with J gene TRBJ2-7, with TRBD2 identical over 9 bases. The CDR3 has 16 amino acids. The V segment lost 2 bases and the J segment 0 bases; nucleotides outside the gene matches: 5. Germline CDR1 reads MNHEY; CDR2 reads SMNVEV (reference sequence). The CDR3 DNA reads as TGTGCCAGCAGTTTAGGAGCGGGAGGCGTCTCCTACGAGCAGTACTTC. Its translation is CASSLGAGGVSYEQYF.

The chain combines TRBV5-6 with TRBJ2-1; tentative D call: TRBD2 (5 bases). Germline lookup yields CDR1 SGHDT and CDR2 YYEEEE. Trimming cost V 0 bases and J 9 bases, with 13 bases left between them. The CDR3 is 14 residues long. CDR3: CASSLEEVGGEQFF. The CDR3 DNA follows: TGTGCCAGCAGCTTGGAGGAGGTTGGCGGTGAGCAGTTCTTC.

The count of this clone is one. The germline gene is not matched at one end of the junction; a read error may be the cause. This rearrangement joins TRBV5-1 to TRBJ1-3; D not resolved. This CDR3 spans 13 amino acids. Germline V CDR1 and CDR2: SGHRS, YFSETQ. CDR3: CSSSLESGNTIYF. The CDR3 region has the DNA TGCTCCAGCAGCTTGGAATCAGGAAACACCATATATTTT.

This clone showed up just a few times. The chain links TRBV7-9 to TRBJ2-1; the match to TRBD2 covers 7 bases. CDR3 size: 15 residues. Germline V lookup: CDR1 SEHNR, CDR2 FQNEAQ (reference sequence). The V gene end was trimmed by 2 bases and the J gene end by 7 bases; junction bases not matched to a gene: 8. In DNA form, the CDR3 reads TGTGCCAGCAGCTTACCGGCGGGAGTAGATAATGAGCAGTTCTTC. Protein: CASSLPAGVDNEQFF.

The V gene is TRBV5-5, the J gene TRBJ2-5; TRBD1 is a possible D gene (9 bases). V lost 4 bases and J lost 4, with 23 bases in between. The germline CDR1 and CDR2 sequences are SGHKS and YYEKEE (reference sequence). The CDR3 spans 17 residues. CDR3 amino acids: CASSPGSRGGQGETQYF. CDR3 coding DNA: TGTGCCAGCAGCCCGGGGTCCCGGGGGGGACAGGGAGAGACCCAGTACTTC.

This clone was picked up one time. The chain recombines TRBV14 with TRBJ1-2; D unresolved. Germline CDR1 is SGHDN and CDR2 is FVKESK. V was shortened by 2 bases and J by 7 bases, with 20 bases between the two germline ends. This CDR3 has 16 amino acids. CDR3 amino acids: CASSQMGKRRGGGYTF. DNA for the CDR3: TGTGCCAGCAGCCAAATGGGGAAGCGCCGGGGAGGTGGCTACACCTTC. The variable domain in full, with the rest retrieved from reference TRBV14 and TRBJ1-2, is EAGVTQFPSHSVIEKGQTVTLRCDPISGHDNLYWYRRVMGKEIKFLLHFVKESKQDESGMPNNRFLAERTGGTYSTLKVQPAELEDSGVYFCASSQMGKRRGGGYTFGSGTRLTVV.

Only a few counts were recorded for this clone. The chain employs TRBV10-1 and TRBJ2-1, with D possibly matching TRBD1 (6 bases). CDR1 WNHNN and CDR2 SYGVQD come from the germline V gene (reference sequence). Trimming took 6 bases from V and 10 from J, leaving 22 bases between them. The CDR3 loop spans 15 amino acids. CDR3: CASRKDSASYTEQFF. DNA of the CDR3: TGCGCCAGCAGGAAGGACAGTGCCTCCTACACGGAGCAGTTCTTC.

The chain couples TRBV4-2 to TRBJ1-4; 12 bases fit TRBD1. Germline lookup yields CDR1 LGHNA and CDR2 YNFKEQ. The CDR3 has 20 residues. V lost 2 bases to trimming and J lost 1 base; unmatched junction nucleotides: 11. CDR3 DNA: TGTGCCAGCAGCCAAACACTCCGGGACAGGGGGCTTTTAACTAATGAAAAACTGTTTTTT. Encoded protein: CASSQTLRDRGLLTNEKLFF.

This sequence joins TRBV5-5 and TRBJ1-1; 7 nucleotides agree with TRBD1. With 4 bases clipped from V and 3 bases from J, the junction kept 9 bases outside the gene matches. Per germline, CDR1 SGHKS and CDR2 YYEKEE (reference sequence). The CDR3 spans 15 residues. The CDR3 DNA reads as TGTGCCAGCAGCCCACCGACAGGGTGGGACACTGAAGCTTTCTTT. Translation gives CASSPPTGWDTEAFF. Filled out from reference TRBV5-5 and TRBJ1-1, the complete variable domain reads DAGVTQSPTHLIKTRGQQVTLRCSPISGHKSVSWYQQVLGQGPQFIFQYYEKEERGRGNFPDRFSARQFPNYSSELNVNALLLGDSALYLCASSPPTGWDTEAFFGQGTRLTVV.

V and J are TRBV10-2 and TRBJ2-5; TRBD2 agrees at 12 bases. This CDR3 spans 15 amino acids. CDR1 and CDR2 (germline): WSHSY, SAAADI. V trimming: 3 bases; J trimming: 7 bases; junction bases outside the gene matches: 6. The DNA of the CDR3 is TGCGCCAGCAGTGAAACTAGCGGGAGGTTCGGGACCCAGTACTTC. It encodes CASSETSGRFGTQYF.

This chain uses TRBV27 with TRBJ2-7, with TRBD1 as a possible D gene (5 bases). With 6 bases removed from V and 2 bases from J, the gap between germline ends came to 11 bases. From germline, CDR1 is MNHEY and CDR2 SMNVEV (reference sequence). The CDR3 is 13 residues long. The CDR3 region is CASREGHTYEQYF. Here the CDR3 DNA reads TGTGCCAGCAGAGAAGGACATACCTACGAGCAGTACTTC.